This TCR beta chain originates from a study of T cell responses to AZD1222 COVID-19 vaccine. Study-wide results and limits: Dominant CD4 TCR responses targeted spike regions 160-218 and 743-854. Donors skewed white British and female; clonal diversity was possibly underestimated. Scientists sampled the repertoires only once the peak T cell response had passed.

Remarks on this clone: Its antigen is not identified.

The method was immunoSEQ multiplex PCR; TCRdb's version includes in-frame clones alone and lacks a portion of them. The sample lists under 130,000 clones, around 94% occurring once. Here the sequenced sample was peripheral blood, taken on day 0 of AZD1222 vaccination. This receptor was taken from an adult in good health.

The CDR3 loop reads CASRESFASDPTHSTDTQYF. CDR3 nucleotide sequence: TGTGCCAGCAGAGAGAGTTTTGCCTCGGACCCTACCCACAGCACAGATACGCAGTATTTT. The V and J genes are TRBV7-8 and TRBJ2-3, with unresolved D. The V gene's germline CDR1 is SGHVS and CDR2 FQNEAQ. Trimming shortened V by 6 bases and J by 0 bases, and 28 bases separated the two germline ends. This CDR3 is 20 amino acids long.